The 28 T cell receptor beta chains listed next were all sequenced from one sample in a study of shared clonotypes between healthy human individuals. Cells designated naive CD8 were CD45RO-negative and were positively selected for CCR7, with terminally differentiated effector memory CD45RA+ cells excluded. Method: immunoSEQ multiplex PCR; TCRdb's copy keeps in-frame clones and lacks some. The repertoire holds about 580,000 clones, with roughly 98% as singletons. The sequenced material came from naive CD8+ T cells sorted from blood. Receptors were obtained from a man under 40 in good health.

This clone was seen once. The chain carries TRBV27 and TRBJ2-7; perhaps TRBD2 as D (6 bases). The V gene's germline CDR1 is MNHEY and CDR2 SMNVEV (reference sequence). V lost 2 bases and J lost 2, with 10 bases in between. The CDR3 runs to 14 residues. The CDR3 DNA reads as TGTGCCAGCAGTTTAGCGGGACTCCCCTACGAGCAGTACTTC. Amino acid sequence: CASSLAGLPYEQYF.

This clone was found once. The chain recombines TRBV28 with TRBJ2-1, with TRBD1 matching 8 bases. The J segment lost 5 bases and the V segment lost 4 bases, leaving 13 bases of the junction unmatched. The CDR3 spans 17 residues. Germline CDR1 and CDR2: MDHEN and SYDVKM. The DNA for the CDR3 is TGTGCCAGCAGTTCTCCCAAACAGGGGGACTTAGACAATGAGCAGTTCTTC. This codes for CASSSPKQGDLDNEQFF.

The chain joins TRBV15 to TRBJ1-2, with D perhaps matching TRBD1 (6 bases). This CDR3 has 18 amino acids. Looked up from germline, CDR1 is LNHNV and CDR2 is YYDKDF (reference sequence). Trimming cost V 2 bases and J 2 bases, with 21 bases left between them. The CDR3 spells CATSRSAGVLAQNYGYTF. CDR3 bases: TGTGCCACCAGCAGATCCGCAGGGGTTTTGGCTCAAAACTATGGCTACACCTTC.

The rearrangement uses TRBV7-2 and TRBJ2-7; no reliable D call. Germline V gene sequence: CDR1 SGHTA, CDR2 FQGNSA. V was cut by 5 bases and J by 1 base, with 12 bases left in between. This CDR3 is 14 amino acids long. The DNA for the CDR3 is TGTGCCAGCAGCCGCTTAGGATCATCCTACGAGCAGTACTTC. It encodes CASSRLGSSYEQYF.

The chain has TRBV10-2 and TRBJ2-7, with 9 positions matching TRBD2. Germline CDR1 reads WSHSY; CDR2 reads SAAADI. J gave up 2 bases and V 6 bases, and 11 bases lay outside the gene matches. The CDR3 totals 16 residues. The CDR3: CASRLGGRADTYEQYF. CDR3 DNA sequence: TGCGCCAGCAGGCTGGGCGGGAGGGCCGACACCTACGAGCAGTACTTC.

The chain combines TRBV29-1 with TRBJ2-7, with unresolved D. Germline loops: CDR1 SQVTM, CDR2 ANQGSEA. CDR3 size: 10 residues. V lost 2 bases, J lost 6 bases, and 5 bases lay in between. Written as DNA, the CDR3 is TGCAGCGTTGAAATGGGCGAGCAGTACTTC. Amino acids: CSVEMGEQYF.

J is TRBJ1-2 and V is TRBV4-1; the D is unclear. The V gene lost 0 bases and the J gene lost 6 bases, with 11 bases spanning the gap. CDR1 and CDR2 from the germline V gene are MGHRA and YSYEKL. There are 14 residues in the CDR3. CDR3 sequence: CASSQELLADGYTF. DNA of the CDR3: TGCGCCAGCAGCCAAGAACTACTTGCGGATGGCTACACCTTC.

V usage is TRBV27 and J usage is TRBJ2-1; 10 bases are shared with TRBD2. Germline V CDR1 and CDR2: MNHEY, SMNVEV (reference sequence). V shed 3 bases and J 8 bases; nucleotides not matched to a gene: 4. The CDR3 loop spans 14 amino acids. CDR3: CASSFYLAGDEQFF. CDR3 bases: TGTGCCAGCAGTTTTTACCTAGCGGGAGATGAGCAGTTCTTC.

CDR3 in amino acids: CASSYSPGVYTEAFF. The CDR3 region has the DNA TGTGCCAGCAGTTACTCGCCGGGGGTCTACACTGAAGCTTTCTTT. The chain links TRBV6-5 to TRBJ1-1, with D perhaps matching TRBD1 (5 bases). The CDR3 has 15 residues. Looked up from germline, CDR1 is MNHEY and CDR2 is SVGAGI. The V end lost 0 bases, the J end lost 3 bases, and 11 bases lay between the germline ends.

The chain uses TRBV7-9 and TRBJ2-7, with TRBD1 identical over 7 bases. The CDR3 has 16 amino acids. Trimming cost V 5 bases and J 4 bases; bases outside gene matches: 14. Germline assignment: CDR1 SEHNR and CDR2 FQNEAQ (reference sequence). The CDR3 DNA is TGTGCCAGCAGCGCAAACGACAGGGCCGCATTATACGAGCAGTACTTC. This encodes CASSANDRAALYEQYF.

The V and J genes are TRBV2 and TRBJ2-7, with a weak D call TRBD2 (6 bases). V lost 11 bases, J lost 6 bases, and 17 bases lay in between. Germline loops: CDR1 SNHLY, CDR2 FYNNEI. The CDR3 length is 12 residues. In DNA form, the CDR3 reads TGTGCCTGTGATCAGCGGGCCGGCGAGCAGTACTTC. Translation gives CACDQRAGEQYF.

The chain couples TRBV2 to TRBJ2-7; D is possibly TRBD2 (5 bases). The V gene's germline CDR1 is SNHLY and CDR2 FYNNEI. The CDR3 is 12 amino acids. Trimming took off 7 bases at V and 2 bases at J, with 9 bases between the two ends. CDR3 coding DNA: TGTGCCAGCATCGGGAAAACCTACGAGCAGTACTTC. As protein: CASIGKTYEQYF.

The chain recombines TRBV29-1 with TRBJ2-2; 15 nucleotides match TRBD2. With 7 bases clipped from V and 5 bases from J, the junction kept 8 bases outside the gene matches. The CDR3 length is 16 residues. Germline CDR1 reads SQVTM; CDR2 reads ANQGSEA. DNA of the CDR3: TGCAGCGCTGGACTAGCGGGAGGGCCGGGAACCGGGGAGCTGTTTTTT. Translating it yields CSAGLAGGPGTGELFF.

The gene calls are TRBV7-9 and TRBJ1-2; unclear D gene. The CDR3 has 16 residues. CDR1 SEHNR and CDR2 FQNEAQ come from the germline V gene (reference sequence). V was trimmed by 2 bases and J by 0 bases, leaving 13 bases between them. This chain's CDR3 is CASSLWFNGANYGYTF. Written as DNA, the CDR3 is TGTGCCAGCAGCTTATGGTTCAACGGTGCTAACTATGGCTACACCTTC.

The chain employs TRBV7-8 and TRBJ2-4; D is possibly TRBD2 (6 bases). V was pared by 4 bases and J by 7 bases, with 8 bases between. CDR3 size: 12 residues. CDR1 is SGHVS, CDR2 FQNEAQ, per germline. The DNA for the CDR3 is TGTGCCAGCAGCTCGGAGGGGAACATTCAGTACTTC. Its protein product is CASSSEGNIQYF.

The CDR3, as DNA: TGTGCCAGCAGCCACACGACGCTCGCTAATGAAAAACTGTTTTTT. Protein product: CASSHTTLANEKLFF. The chain is built from TRBV11-2 and TRBJ1-4; no firm D call. CDR1 and CDR2 from the germline V gene are SGHAT and FQNNGV. The CDR3 is made up of 15 amino acids. Trimming took 5 bases from V and 3 from J, leaving 13 bases between them. Variable domain in full (rest from reference TRBV11-2 and TRBJ1-4): EAGVAQSPRYKIIEKRQSVAFWCNPISGHATLYWYQQILGQGPKLLIQFQNNGVVDDSQLPKDRFSAERLKGVDSTLKIQPAKLEDSAVYLCASSHTTLANEKLFFGSGTQLSVL.

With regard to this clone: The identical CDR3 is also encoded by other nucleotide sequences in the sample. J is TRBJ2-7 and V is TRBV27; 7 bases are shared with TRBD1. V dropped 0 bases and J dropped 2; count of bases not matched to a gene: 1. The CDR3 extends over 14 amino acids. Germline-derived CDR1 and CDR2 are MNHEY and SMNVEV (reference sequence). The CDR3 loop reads CASSLSTGAYEQYF. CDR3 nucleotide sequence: TGTGCCAGCAGTTTATCCACAGGGGCCTACGAGCAGTACTTC.

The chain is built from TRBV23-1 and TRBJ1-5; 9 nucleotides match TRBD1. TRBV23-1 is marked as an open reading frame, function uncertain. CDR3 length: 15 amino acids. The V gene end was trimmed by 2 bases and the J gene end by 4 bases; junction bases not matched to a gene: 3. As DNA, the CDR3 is TGCGCCAGCAGTCAACGACAGGGGGAGAATCAGCCCCAGCATTTT. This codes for CASSQRQGENQPQHF.

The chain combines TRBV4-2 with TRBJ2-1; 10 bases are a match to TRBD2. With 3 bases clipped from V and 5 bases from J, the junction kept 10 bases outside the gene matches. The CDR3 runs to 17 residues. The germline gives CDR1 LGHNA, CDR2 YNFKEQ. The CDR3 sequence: CASSQPAGTSANNEQFF. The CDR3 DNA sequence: TGTGCCAGCAGCCAGCCGGCCGGGACTAGCGCTAACAATGAGCAGTTCTTC.

CDR3 protein: CASSLDPGGTGELFF. CDR3 nucleotide sequence: TGTGCCAGCAGCTTAGACCCCGGGGGGACCGGGGAGCTGTTTTTT. The chain combines TRBV11-2 with TRBJ2-2, with 7 nucleotides matching TRBD2. Germline-derived CDR1 and CDR2 are SGHAT and FQNNGV. V was clipped by 0 bases and J by 5 bases; unmatched bases: 3. CDR3 length: 15 amino acids.

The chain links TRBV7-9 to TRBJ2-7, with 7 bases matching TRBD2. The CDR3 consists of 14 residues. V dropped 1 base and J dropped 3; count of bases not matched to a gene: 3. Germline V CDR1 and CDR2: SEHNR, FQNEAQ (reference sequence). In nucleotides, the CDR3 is TGTGCCAGCAGCTTAGTTCTAGCGGACTACGAGCAGTACTTC. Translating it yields CASSLVLADYEQYF.

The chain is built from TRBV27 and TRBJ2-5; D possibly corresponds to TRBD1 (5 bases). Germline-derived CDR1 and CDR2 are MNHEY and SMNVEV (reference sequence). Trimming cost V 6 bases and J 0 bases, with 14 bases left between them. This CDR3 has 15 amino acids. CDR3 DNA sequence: TGTGCCAGCAGACCAGGGATGGGGTACCAAGAGACCCAGTACTTC. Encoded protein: CASRPGMGYQETQYF.

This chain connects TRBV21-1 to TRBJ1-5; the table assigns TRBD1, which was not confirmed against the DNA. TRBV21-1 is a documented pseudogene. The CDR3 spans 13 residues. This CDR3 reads CANVTGGNQPQHF. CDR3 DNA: TGTGCCAACGTAACAGGGGGCAATCAGCCCCAGCATTTT.

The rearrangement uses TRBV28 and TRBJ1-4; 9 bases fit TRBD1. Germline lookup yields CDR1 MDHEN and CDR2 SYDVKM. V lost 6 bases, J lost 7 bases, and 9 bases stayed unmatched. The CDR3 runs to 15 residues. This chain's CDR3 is CASSRTGARGEKLFF. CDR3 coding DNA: TGTGCCAGCAGCCGGACAGGGGCCAGGGGTGAAAAACTGTTTTTT. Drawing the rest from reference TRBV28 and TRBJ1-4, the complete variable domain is DVKVTQSSRYLVKRTGEKVFLECVQDMDHENMFWYRQDPGLGLRLIYFSYDVKMKEKGDIPEGYSVSREKKERFSLILESASTNQTSMYLCASSRTGARGEKLFFGSGTQLSVL.

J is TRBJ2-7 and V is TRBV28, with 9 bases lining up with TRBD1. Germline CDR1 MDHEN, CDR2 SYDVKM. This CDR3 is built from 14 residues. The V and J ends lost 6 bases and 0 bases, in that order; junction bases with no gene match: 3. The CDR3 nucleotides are TGTGCCAGCAGGGACAGGGGCCTCTCCTACGAGCAGTACTTC. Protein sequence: CASRDRGLSYEQYF. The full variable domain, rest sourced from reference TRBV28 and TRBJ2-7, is DVKVTQSSRYLVKRTGEKVFLECVQDMDHENMFWYRQDPGLGLRLIYFSYDVKMKEKGDIPEGYSVSREKKERFSLILESASTNQTSMYLCASRDRGLSYEQYFGPGTRLTVT.

The CDR3 DNA sequence: TGTGCCAGCAGCCCCACTAGCGGAACGACAGATACGCAGTATTTT. Translated: CASSPTSGTTDTQYF. The V and J genes are TRBV13 and TRBJ2-3, with 8 bases fitting TRBD2. Looked up from germline, CDR1 is PRHDT and CDR2 is FYEKMQ (reference sequence). V was pared by 5 bases and J by 3 bases, with 7 bases of the junction left unmatched. The CDR3 covers 15 residues.

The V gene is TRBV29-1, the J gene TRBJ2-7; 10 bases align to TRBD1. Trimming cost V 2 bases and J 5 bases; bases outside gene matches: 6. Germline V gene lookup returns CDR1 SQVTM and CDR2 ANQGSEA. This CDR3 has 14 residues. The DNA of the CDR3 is TGCAGCGTTGAAAGGCCCGGGACAGGGGACGAGCAGTACTTC. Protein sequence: CSVERPGTGDEQYF.

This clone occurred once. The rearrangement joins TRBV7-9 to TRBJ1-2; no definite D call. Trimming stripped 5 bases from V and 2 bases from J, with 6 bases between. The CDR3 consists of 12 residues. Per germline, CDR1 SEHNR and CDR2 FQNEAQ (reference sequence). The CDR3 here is CASSMDNYGYTF. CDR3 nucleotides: TGTGCCAGCAGCATGGACAACTATGGCTACACCTTC.